This is a list of T cell receptor beta chains from one sample in a study of blood T cell repertoires in COVID-19. Some clones are missing from TCRdb's copy, which holds only in-frame ones; the method was immunoSEQ multiplex PCR. The sample carries 410,000 or so clones, 70% to 90% recorded once. Sequencing input: peripheral blood. These receptors were taken from a woman aged 40 to 50 with COVID-19, enrolled during active disease. Each CDR3 is given without its conserved first and last residue. The D gene is left open where the match is weak. Size tells how often a clone was seen (once, few, many) or the class of an expanded clone, and some rows leave it out.

size: .
length: 10
D: .
V: TRBV7-9
CDR3: ASSLARGAEY

size: .
length: 14
D: .
V: TRBV2
CDR3: ASIDPSGRGTGELF

size: .
length: 18
D: TRBD1
V: TRBV18
CDR3: ASSLRLTWTGNLMNTEAF

size: .
length: 11
D: .
V: TRBV6-2/TRBV6-3
CDR3: ASSSTGIYGYT

size: once
length: 10
D: TRBD1
V: TRBV27
CDR3: ASSGQGYEQY

size: once
length: 15
D: .
V: TRBV7-2
CDR3: ASSYPTSGGFYNEQF

size: .
length: 13
D: TRBD1
V: TRBV11-1
CDR3: ASSPQTGVNTEAF

size: once
length: 13
D: .
V: TRBV7-9
CDR3: ASSIKEARDYGYT

size: .
length: 11
D: .
V: TRBV27
CDR3: ASSLEMNTEAF

size: few
length: 11
D: .
V: TRBV4-1
CDR3: ASSQNRDYEQY

size: .
length: 10
D: .
V: TRBV27
CDR3: ASRRVNEKLF

size: .
length: 11
D: .
V: TRBV7-2
CDR3: ASSLQRNYGYT

size: few
length: 11
D: .
V: TRBV7-3
CDR3: ASSLGLNNEQF

size: once
length: 12
D: .
V: TRBV13
CDR3: ASSSSAGGNTIY

size: .
length: 13
D: TRBD1
V: TRBV6-6
CDR3: ASSPGTGGVTEAF

size: .
length: 15
D: .
V: TRBV4-2
CDR3: ASSQDRTTGKNEKLF

size: once
length: 11
D: .
V: TRBV2
CDR3: ASGRERNTEAF

size: once
length: 13
D: .
V: TRBV4-3
CDR3: ASSQDQAGFTEAF

size: .
length: 13
D: TRBD2
V: TRBV18
CDR3: ASSPPSGPVYEQY

size: .
length: 12
D: TRBD1
V: TRBV20-1
CDR3: SASTGTGNEKLF

size: .
length: 13
D: TRBD1
V: TRBV7-2
CDR3: ASSLGQIFTDTQY

size: .
length: 14
D: TRBD2
V: TRBV11-2
CDR3: ASSLDLVGGPNEQF

size: .
length: 13
D: .
V: TRBV24-1
CDR3: ATRGGAFSYNEQF

size: .
length: 11
D: .
V: TRBV7-2
CDR3: ASSLGRREPQH

size: .
length: 12
D: .
V: TRBV9
CDR3: ASSIQGVPYEQY

size: .
length: 11
D: TRBD1
V: TRBV6-6
CDR3: ASRRQGSPEAF

size: once
length: 11
D: TRBD2
V: TRBV11-1
CDR3: ASSSGLAGSKI

size: once
length: 12
D: .
V: TRBV27
CDR3: ASSLLNKNEKLF

size: .
length: 13
D: .
V: TRBV10-2
CDR3: ASSVIDFSGNTIY